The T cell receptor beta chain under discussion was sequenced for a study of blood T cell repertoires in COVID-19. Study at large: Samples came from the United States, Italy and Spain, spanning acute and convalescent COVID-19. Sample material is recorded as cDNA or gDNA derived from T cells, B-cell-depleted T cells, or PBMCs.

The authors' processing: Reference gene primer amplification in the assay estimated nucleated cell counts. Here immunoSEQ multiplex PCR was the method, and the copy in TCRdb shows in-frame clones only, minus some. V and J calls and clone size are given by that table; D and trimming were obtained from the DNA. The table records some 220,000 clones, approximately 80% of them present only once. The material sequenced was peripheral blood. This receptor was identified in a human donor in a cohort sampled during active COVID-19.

CDR3 residues: CASSHGEGELFF. CDR3 sequence (DNA): TGCGCCAGCAGCCACGGGGAGGGGGAGCTGTTTTTT. The chain employs TRBV5-1 and TRBJ2-2; the D gene is possibly TRBD2 (5 bases). The germline V and J ends were trimmed by 4 bases and 8 bases, with 9 bases remaining between them. CDR1 is SGHRS and CDR2 is YFSETQ in the germline V gene. The length of the CDR3 is 12 residues.